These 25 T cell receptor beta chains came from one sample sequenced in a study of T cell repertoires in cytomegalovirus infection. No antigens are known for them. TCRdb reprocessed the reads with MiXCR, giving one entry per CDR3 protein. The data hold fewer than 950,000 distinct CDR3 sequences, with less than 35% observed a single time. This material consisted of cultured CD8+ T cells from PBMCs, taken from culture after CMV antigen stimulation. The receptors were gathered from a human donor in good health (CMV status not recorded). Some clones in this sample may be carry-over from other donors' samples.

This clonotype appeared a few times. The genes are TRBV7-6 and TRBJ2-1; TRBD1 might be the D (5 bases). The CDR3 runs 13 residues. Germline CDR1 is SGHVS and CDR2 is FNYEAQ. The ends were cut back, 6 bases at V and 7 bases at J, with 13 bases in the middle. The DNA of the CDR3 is TGTGCCAGCAGTCAGACAGTCCGGAATGAGCAGTTCTTC. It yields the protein CASSQTVRNEQFF.

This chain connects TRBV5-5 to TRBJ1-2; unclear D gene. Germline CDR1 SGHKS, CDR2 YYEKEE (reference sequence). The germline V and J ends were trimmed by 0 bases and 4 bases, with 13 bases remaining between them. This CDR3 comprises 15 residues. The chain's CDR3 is CASSLDESAFYGYTF. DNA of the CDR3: TGTGCCAGCAGCTTGGATGAATCGGCTTTCTATGGCTACACCTTC.

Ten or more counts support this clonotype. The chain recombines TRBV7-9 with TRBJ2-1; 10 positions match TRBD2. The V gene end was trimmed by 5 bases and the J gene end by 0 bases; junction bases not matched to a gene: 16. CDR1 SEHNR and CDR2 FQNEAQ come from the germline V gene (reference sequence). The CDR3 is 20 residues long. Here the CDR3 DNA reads TGTGCCAGCAGCACTAGCCCCACGGGACTAGCGCCCAGCTCCTACAATGAGCAGTTCTTC. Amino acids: CASSTSPTGLAPSSYNEQFF. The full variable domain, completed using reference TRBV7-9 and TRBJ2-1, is DTGVSQNPRHKITKRGQNVTFRCDPISEHNRLYWYRQTLGQGPEFLTYFQNEAQLEKSRLLSDRFSAERPKGSFSTLEIQRTEQGDSAMYLCASSTSPTGLAPSSYNEQFFGPGTRLTVL.

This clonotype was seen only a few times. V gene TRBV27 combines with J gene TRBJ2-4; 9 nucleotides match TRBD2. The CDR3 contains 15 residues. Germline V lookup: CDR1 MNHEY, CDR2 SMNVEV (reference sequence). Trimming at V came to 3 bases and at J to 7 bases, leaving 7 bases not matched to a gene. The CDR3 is CASSLSGGPGNIQYF. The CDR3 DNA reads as TGTGCCAGCAGTTTGAGCGGGGGGCCTGGGAACATTCAGTACTTC.

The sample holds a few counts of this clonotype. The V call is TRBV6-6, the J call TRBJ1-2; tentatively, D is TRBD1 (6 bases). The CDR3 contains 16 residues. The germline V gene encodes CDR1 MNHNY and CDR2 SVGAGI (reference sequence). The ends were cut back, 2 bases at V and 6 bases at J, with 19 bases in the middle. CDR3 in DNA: TGTGCCAGCAGTTACCCGGAGGGGCAGGGGTGGGATGGCTACACCTTC. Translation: CASSYPEGQGWDGYTF.

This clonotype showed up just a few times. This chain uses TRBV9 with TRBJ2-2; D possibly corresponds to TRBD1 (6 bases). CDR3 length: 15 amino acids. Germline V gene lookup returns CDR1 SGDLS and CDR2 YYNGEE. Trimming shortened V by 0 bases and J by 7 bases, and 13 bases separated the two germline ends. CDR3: CASSVALTGNGELFF. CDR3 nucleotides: TGTGCCAGCAGCGTAGCCCTCACAGGGAACGGGGAGCTGTTTTTT. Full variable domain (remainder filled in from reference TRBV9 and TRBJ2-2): DSGVTQTPKHLITATGQRVTLRCSPRSGDLSVYWYQQSLDQGLQFLIQYYNGEERAKGNILERFSAQQFPDLHSELNLSSLELGDSALYFCASSVALTGNGELFFGEGSRLTVL.

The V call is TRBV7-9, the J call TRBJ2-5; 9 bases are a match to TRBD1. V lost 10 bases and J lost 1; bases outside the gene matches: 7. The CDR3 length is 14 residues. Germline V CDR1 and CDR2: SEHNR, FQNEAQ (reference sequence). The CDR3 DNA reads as TGTGCCACCGGTAGGGGACAGGGCCAAGAGACCCAGTACTTC. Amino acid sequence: CATGRGQGQETQYF.

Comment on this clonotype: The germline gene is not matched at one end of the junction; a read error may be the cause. CDR3 sequence: CANSRGAGGTYNEQFF. The CDR3 DNA follows: TGTGCCAACAGCCGCGGGGCGGGGGGGACCTACAATGAGCAGTTCTTC. V gene TRBV7-9 combines with J gene TRBJ2-1, with 9 bases aligning to TRBD2. Germline CDR1 is SEHNR and CDR2 is FQNEAQ (reference sequence). The CDR3 consists of 16 residues.

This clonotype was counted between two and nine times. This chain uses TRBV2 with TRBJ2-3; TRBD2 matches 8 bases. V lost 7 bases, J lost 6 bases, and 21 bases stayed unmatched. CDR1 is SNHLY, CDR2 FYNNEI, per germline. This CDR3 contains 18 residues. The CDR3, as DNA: TGTGCCAGCAATGACCTGCGATTAGCGGGACTACCTAGGGATACGCAGTATTTT. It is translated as CASNDLRLAGLPRDTQYF.

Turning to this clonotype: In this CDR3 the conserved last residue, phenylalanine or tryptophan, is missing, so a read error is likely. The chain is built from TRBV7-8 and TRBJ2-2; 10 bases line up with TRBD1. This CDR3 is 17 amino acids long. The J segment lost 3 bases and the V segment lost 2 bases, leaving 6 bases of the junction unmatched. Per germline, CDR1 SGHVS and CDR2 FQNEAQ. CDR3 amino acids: CASSLPGQGPHTGELFS. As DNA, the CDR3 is TGTGCCAGCAGCTTACCGGGACAGGGGCCTCACACCGGGGAGCTGTTTTCT.

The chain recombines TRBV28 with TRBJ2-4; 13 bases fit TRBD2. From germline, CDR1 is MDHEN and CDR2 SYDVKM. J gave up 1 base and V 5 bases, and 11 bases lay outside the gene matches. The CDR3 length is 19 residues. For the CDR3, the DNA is TGTGCCAGCAGTCCCGGGACTAGCGGGGCAGTGGGGGCCAAAAACATTCAGTACTTC. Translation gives CASSPGTSGAVGAKNIQYF.

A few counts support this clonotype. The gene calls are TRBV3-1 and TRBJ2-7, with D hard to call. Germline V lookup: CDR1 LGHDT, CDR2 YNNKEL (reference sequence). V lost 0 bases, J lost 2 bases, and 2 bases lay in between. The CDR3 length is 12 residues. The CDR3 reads CASSQEAYEQYF. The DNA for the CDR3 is TGTGCCAGCAGCCAAGAGGCCTACGAGCAGTACTTC.

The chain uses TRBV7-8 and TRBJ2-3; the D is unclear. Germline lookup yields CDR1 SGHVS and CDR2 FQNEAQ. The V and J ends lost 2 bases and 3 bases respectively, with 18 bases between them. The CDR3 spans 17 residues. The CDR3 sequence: CASSLHLVPGATDTQYF. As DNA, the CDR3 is TGTGCCAGCAGCTTACATTTAGTCCCCGGAGCGACAGATACGCAGTATTTT.

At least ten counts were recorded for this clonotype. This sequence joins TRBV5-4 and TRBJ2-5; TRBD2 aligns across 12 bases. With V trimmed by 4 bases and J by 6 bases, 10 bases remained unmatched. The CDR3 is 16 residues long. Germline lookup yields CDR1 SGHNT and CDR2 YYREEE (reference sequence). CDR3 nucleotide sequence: TGTGCCAGCAGCGCAGACCTAGCGGGGGGGCCAAAGACCCAGTACTTC. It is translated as CASSADLAGGPKTQYF. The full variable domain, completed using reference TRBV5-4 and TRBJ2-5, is ETGVTQSPTHLIKTRGQQVTLRCSSQSGHNTVSWYQQALGQGPQFIFQYYREEENGRGNFPPRFSGLQFPNYSSELNVNALELDDSALYLCASSADLAGGPKTQYFGPGTRLLVL.

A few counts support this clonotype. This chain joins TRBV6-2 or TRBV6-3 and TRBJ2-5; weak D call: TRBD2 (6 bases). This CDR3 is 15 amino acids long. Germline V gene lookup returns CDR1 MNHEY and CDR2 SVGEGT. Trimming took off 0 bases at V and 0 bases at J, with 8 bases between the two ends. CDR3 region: CASSYSWDYQETQYF. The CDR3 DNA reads TGTGCCAGCAGTTACTCGTGGGACTACCAAGAGACCCAGTACTTC.

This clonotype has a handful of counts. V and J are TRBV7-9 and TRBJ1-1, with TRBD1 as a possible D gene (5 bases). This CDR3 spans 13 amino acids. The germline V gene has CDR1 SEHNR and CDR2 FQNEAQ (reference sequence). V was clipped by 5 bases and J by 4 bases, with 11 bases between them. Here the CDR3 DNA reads TGTGCCAGCAGCCTGACAGCGATCACTGAAGCTTTCTTT. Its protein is CASSLTAITEAFF.

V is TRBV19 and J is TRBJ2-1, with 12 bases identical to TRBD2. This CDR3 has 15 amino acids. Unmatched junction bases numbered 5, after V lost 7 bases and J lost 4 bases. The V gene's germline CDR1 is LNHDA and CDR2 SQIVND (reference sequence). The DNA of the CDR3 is TGTGCCAGTACTCCGACTAGCGGGGGATACAATGAGCAGTTCTTC. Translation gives CASTPTSGGYNEQFF.

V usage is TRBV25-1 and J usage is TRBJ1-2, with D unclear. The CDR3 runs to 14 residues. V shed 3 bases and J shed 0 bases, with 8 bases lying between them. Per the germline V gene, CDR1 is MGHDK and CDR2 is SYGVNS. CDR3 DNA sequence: TGTGCCAGCAGTGAGTCCGAAGCTAACTATGGCTACACCTTC. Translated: CASSESEANYGYTF.

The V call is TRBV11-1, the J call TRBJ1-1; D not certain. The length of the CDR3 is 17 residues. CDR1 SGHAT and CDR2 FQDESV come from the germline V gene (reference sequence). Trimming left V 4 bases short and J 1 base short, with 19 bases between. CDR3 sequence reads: CASSSDGQITTNTEAFF. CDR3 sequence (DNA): TGTGCCAGCAGCTCTGACGGGCAAATCACCACGAACACTGAAGCTTTCTTT. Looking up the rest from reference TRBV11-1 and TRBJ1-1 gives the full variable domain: EAEVAQSPRYKITEKSQAVAFWCDPISGHATLYWYRQILGQGPELLVQFQDESVVDDSQLPKDRFSAERLKGVDSTLKIQPAELGDSAMYLCASSSDGQITTNTEAFFGQGTRLTVV.

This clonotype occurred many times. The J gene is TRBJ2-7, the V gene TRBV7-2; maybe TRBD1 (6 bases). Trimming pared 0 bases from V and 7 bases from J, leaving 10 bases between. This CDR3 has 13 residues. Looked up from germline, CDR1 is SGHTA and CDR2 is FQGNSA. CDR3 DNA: TGTGCCAGCAGCTTAGCGATAAGGGGGGAGCAGTACGTC. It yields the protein CASSLAIRGEQYV.

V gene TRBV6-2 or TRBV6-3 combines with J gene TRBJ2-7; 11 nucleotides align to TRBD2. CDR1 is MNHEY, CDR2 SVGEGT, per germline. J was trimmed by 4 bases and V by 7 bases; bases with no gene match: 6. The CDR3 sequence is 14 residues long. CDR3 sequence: CASILAGAPYEQYV. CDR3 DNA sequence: TGTGCCAGCATACTAGCGGGGGCCCCATACGAGCAGTACGTC.

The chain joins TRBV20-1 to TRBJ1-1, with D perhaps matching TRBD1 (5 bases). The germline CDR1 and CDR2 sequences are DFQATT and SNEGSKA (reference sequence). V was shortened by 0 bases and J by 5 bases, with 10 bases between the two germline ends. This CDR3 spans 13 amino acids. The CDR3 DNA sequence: TGCAGTGCTAGAGAACGGGGCAGGACTGAAGCTTTCTTT. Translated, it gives CSARERGRTEAFF.

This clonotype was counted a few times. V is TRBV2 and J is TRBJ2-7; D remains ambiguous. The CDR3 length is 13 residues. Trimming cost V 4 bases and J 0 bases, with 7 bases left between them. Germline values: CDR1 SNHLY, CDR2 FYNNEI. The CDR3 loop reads CASSVYYSYEQYV. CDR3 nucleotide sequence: TGTGCCAGCAGTGTCTACTACTCCTACGAGCAGTACGTC.

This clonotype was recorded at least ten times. The DNA for the CDR3 is TGTGCCAGCAGGGGGGCCGAGGATACGCAGTATTTT. Protein product: CASRGAEDTQYF. The chain couples TRBV7-6 to TRBJ2-3; maybe TRBD1 (6 bases). Trimming removed 6 bases at V and 6 bases at J, with 10 bases between. Germline V gene sequence: CDR1 SGHVS, CDR2 FNYEAQ. The CDR3 loop spans 12 amino acids.

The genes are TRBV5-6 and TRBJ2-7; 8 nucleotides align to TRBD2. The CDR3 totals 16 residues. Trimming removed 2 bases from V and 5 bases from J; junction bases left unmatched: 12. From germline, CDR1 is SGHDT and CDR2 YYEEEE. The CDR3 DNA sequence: TGTGCCAGCAGCTTTGTGACGGGACTAGGGGAGGACGAGCAGTACGTC. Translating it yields CASSFVTGLGEDEQYV.